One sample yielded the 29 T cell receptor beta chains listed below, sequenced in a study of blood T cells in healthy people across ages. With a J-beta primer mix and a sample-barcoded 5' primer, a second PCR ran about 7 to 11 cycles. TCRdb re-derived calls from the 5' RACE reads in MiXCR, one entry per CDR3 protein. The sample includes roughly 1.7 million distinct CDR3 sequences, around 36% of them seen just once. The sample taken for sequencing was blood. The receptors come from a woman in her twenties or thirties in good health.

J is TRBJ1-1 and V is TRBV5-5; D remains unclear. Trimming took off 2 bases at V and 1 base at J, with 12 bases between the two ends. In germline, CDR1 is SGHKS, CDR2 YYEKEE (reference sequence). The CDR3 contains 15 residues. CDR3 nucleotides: TGTGCCAGCAGCTTTTCACAACGGGGGAACACTGAAGCTTTCTTT. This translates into CASSFSQRGNTEAFF. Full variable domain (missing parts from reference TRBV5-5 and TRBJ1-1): DAGVTQSPTHLIKTRGQQVTLRCSPISGHKSVSWYQQVLGQGPQFIFQYYEKEERGRGNFPDRFSARQFPNYSSELNVNALLLGDSALYLCASSFSQRGNTEAFFGQGTRLTVV.

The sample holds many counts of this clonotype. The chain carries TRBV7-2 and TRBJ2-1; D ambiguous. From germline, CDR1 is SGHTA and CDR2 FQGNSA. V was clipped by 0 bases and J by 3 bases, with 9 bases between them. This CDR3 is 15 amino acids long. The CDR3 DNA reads TGTGCCAGCAGCTTAGCGGGAATCGTCTACAATGAGCAGTTCTTC. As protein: CASSLAGIVYNEQFF.

CDR3 sequence reads: CASTPRGAGGWDTQYF. The CDR3 region has the DNA TGTGCCAGCACACCCCGGGGGGCAGGGGGCTGGGATACGCAGTATTTT. This chain links TRBV28 with TRBJ2-3, with TRBD1 as a possible D gene (8 bases). From germline, CDR1 is MDHEN and CDR2 SYDVKM. The CDR3 has 16 residues. V was trimmed by 7 bases and J by 6 bases, leaving 23 bases between them. Complete variable domain (other parts from reference TRBV28 and TRBJ2-3): DVKVTQSSRYLVKRTGEKVFLECVQDMDHENMFWYRQDPGLGLRLIYFSYDVKMKEKGDIPEGYSVSREKKERFSLILESASTNQTSMYLCASTPRGAGGWDTQYFGPGTRLTVL.

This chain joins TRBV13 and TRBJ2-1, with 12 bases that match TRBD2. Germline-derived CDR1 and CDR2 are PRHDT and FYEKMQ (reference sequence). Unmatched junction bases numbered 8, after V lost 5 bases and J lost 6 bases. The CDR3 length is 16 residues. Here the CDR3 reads CASSTLAGGPLNEQFF. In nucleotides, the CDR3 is TGTGCCAGCAGCACCCTAGCGGGAGGGCCCCTCAATGAGCAGTTCTTC.

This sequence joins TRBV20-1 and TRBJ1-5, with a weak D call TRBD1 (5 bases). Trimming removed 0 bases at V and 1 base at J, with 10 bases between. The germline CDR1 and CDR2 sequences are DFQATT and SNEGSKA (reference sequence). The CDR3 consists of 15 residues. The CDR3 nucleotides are TGCAGTGCTAGAGAGCAGGGAAAAAGCAATCAGCCCCAGCATTTT. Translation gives CSAREQGKSNQPQHF.

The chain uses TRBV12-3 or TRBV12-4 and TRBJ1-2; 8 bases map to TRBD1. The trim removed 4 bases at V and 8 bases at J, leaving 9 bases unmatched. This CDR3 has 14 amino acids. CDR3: CASSYDRGEEGYTF. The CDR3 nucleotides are TGTGCCAGCAGTTACGACAGGGGAGAGGAGGGCTACACCTTC.

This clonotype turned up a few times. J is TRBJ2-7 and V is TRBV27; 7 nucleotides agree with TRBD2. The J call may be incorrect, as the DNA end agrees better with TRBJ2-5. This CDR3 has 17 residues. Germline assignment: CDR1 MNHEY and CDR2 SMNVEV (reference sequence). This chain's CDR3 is CASSPPPAGYAPETQYF. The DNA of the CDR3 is TGTGCCAGCAGTCCACCCCCAGCGGGATATGCGCCGGAGACCCAGTACTTC.

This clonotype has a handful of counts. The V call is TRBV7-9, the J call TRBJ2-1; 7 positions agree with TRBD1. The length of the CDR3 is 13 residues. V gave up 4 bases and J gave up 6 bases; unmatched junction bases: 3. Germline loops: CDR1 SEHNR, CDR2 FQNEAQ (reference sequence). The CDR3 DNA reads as TGTGCCAGCAGCTCGGGACAGTTCAATGAGCAGTTCTTC. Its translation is CASSSGQFNEQFF.

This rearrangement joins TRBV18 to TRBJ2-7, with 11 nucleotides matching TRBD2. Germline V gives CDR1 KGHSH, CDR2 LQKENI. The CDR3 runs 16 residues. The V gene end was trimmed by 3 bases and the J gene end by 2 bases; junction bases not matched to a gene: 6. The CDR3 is CASSPTSGRGTYEQYF. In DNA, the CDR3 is TGTGCCAGCTCACCTACTAGCGGGAGAGGAACCTACGAGCAGTACTTC.

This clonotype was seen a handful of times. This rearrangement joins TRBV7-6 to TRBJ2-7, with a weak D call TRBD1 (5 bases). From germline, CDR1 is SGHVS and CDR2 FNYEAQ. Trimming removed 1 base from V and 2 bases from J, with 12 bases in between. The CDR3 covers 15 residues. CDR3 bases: TGTGCCAGCAGCTTAGTGCGGACACCACCCTACGAGCAGTACTTC. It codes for CASSLVRTPPYEQYF.

The CDR3 reads CSATNGRALNEQFF. In nucleotides, the CDR3 is TGCAGTGCGACCAACGGGAGGGCTTTGAATGAGCAGTTCTTC. The chain recombines TRBV20-1 with TRBJ2-1; 8 positions match TRBD2. The CDR3 has 14 amino acids. CDR1 is DFQATT and CDR2 is SNEGSKA in the germline V gene (reference sequence). The V gene end was trimmed by 6 bases and the J gene end by 7 bases; junction bases not matched to a gene: 11.

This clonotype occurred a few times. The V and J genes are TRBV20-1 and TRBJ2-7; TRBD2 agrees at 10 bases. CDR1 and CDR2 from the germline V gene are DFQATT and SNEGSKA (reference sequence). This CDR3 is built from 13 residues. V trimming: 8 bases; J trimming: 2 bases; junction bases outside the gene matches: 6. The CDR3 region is CSSRTSGAYEQYF. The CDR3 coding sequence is TGCAGTTCCCGGACTAGCGGAGCCTACGAGCAGTACTTC.

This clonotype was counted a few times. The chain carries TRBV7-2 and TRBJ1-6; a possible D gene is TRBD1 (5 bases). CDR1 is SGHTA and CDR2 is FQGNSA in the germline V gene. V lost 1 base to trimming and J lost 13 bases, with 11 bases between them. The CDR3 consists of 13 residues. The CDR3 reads CASSLVEGSPLHF. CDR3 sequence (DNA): TGTGCCAGCAGCTTAGTAGAGGGGTCGCCCCTCCACTTT. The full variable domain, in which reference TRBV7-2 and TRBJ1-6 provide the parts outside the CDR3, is GAGVSQSPSNKVTEKGKDVELRCDPISGHTALYWYRQSLGQGLEFLIYFQGNSAPDKSGLPSDRFSAERTGGSVSTLTIQRTQQEDSAVYLCASSLVEGSPLHFGNGTRLTVT.

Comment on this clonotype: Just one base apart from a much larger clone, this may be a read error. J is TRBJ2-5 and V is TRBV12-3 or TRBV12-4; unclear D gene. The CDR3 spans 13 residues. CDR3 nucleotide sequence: TGTGCCAGCAGTTTGAAGGGCCAAGAGACCCGGTACTTC. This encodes CASSLKGQETRYF.

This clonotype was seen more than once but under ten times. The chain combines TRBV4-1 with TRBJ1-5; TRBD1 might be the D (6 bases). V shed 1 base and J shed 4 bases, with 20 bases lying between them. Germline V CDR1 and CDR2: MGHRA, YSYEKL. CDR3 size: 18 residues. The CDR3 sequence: CASSQVNDRMGVNQPQHF. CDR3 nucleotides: TGCGCCAGCAGCCAAGTAAATGACAGGATGGGGGTGAATCAGCCCCAGCATTTT.

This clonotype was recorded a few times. This CDR3 reads CAWSRMDTEAFF. The CDR3 nucleotides read TGTGCCTGGAGTAGGATGGACACTGAAGCTTTCTTT. The chain joins TRBV30 to TRBJ1-1; D gene uncertain. V was cut by 2 bases and J by 3 bases, with 7 bases left in between. The CDR3 consists of 12 residues. CDR1 is GTSNPN, CDR2 SVGIG, per germline (reference sequence).

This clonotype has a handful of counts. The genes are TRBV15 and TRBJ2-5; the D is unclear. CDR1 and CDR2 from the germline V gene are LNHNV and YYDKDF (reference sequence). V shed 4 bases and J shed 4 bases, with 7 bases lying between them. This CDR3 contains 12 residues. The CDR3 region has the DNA TGTGCCACCAGCAACGTACGAGAGACCCAGTACTTC. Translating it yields CATSNVRETQYF.

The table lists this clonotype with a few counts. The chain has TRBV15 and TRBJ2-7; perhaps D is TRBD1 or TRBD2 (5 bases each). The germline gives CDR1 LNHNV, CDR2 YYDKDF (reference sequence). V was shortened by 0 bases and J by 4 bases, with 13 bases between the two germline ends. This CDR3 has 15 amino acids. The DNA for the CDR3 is TGTGCCACCAGCAGAGAACCCATAGAGGGGTACGAGCAGTACTTC. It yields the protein CATSREPIEGYEQYF.

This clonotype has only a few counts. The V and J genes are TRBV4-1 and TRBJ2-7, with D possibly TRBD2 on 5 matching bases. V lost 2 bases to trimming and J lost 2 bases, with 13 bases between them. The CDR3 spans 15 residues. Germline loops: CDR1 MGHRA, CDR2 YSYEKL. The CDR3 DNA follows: TGCGCCAGCAGCCAAAGCGGCGCAGGAACCTACGAGCAGTACTTC. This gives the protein CASSQSGAGTYEQYF.

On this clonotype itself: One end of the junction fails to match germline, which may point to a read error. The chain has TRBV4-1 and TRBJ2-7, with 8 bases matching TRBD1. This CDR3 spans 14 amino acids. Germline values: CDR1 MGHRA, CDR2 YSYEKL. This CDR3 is CAGSPRTGLYGQYF. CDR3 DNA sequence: TGCGCCGGCAGCCCCCGGACAGGGCTCTACGGGCAGTACTTC.

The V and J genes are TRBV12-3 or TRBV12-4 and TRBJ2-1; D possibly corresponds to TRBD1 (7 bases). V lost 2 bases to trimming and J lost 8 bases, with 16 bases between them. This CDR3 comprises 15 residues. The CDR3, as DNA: TGTGCCAGCAGTTTATCTGGCAGGGGGGATGATGAGCAGTTCTTC. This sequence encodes CASSLSGRGDDEQFF.

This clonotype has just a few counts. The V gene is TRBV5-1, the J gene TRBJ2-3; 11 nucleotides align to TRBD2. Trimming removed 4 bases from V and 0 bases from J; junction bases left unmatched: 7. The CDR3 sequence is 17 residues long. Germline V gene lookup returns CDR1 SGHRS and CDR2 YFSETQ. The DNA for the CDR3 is TGCGCCAGCAGCCCCGGGGCTAGCGGGAGGAGCACAGATACGCAGTATTTT. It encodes CASSPGASGRSTDTQYF.

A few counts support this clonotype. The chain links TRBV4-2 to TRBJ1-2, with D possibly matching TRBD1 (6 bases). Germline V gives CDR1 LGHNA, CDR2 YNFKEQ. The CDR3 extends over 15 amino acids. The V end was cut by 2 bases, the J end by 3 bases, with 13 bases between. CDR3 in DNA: TGTGCCAGCAGCCAATTACAACAGGGATACTATGGCTACACCTTC. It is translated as CASSQLQQGYYGYTF.

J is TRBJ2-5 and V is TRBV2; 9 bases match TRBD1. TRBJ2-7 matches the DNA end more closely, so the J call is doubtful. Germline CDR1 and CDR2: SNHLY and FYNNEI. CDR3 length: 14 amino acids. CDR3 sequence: CASHTGTGSGEQYF. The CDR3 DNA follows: TGTGCCAGTCATACCGGGACAGGGTCTGGCGAGCAGTACTTC.

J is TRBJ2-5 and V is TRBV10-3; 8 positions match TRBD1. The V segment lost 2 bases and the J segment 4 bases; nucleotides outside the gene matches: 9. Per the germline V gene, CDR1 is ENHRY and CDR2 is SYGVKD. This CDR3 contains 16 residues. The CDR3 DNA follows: TGTGCCATCAGTGAGACCCGCCCGCAGGGGGCAGAGACCCAGTACTTC. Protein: CAISETRPQGAETQYF.

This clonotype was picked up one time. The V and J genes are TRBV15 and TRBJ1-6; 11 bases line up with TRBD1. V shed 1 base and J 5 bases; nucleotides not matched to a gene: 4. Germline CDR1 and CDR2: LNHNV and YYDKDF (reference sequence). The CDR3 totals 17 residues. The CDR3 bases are TGTGCCACCAGCAGAGGTGTGGGACAGGGGGATAATTCACCCCTCCACTTT. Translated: CATSRGVGQGDNSPLHF.

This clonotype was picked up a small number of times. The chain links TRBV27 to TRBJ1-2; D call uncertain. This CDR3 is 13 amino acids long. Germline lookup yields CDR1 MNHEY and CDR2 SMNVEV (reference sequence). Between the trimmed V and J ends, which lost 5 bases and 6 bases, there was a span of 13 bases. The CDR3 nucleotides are TGTGCCAGCAGTCACGGCGGGGAAAATGGCTACACCTTC. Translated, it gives CASSHGGENGYTF.

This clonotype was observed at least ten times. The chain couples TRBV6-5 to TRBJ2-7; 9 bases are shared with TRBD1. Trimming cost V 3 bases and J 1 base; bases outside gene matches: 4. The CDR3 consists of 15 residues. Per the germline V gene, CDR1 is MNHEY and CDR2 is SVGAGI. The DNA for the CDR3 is TGTGCCAGCAGTTATTCGACAGGGGGGTCCTACGAGCAGTACTTC. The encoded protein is CASSYSTGGSYEQYF.

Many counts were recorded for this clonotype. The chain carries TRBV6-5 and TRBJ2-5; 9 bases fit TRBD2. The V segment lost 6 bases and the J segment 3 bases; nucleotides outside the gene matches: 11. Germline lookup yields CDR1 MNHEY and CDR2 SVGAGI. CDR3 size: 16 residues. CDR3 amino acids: CASSLRVAGEEETQYF. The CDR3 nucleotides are TGTGCCAGCAGCCTACGGGTAGCGGGGGAGGAAGAGACCCAGTACTTC.